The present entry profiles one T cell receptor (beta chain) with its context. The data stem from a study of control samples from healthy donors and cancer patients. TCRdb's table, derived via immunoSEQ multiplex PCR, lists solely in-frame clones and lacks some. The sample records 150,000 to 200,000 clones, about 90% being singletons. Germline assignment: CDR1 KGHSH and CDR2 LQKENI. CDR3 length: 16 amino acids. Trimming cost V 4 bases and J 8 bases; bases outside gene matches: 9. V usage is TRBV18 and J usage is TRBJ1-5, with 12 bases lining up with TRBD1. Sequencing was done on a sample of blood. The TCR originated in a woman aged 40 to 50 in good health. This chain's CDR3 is CASSLIGTGGTEPQHF. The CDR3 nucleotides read TGTGCCAGCTCACTCATTGGGACAGGGGGCACAGAGCCCCAGCATTTT.